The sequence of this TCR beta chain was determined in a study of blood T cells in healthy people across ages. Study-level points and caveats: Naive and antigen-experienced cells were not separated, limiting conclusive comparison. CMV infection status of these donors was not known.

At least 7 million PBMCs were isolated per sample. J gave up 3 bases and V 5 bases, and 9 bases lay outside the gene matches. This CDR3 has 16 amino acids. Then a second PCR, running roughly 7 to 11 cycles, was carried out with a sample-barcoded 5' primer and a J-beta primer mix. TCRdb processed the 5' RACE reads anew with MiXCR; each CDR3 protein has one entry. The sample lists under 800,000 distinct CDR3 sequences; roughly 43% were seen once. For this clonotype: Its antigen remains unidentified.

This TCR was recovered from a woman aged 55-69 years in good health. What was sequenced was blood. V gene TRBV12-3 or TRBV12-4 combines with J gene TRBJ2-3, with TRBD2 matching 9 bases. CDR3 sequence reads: CASSIIAGVRTDTQYF. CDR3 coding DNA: TGTGCCAGCAGTATCATAGCGGGAGTCCGGACAGATACGCAGTATTTT.